The rows below give T cell receptor beta chains drawn from one sample of a study of blood T cell repertoires in COVID-19. Method: immunoSEQ multiplex PCR; TCRdb's copy keeps in-frame clones and lacks some. The data hold roughly 150,000 clones, with 70% to 90% observed a single time. Sample: peripheral blood. These TCRs come from a woman in her sixties or seventies with acute or convalescent COVID-19. CDR3s leave out the opening cysteine and the closing phenylalanine or tryptophan.

v_gene,j_gene,CDR3aa
TRBV21-1,TRBJ2-4,ASTFEGVKNIQY
TRBV14,TRBJ1-1,ASSPRAGPWNTEAF
TRBV6-5,TRBJ1-6,ASSYAGRSQSPLH
TRBV6-5,TRBJ1-5,ASSSNRGNQPQH
TRBV5-1,TRBJ2-4,ASSLITGENIQY
TRBV24-1,TRBJ1-6,ATRARGNSPLH
TRBV5-4,TRBJ2-7,ASSPSDSYEQY
TRBV2,TRBJ1-1,ASGRGLGNTEAF
TRBV7-8,TRBJ2-7,ASSSGTSGGRYEQY
TRBV6-5,TRBJ1-6,ASRPGQGTGSPLH
TRBV21-1,TRBJ1-3,ASSKVGERSTIY
TRBV19,TRBJ1-2,ASSISTGGRHYGYT
TRBV6-6,TRBJ2-6,ASSYGLAGANVLT
TRBV7-9,TRBJ2-2,ASSLDLAIGELF
TRBV13,TRBJ2-7,ASSLGRSREQY
TRBV10-3,TRBJ2-7,ATRTGKGSYEQY
TRBV5-4,TRBJ2-7,ASSLRVSSEGSYEQY
TRBV9,TRBJ1-1,ASSVGSMGTGRGRNTEAF
TRBV10-3,TRBJ1-5,AISDGRNQPQH
TRBV2,TRBJ2-7,ASSEIRGYEQY
TRBV19,TRBJ2-1,ASSMGTSGGSYNEQF
TRBV12-5,TRBJ1-1,ASGLGLTGTEAF